The rows below give T cell receptor beta chains drawn from one sample of a study of T cell clonotyping in hematopoietic cell transplantation. Assay: immunoSEQ multiplex PCR; the TCRdb copy retains only in-frame clones and omits some. The repertoire consists of a few thousand clones, with 90% to 97% occurring once and the leading ten covering 2.6%. The sample here was PBMCs, taken 100 days after allogeneic stem cell transplant. The receptors here all came from a male patient aged 40-55 years who had an allogeneic stem cell transplant from a related donor, so the T cells may come from the graft donor. Some clones in this sample may be carry-over from other donors' samples. CDR3s include the opening cysteine and the closing phenylalanine or tryptophan. A D gene is named only where the DNA matches it firmly. A row's size may be missing; if present it is once, few, many or a size class.

J | V | size | D | CDR3 | DNA
TRBJ2-3 | TRBV9 | . | . | CASSVEAGTMHTDTQYF | TGTGCCAGCAGCGTAGAGGCGGGGACAATGCATACAGATACGCAGTATTTT
TRBJ1-1 | TRBV20-1 | . | . | CSARVGTEAFF | TGCAGTGCTAGAGTGGGTACTGAAGCTTTCTTT
TRBJ2-3 | TRBV6-1 | . | TRBD2 | CASSGSRLAGTDTQYF | TGCGCCAGCAGTGGGTCGAGACTAGCGGGAACAGATACGCAGTATTTT
TRBJ1-2 | TRBV5-8 | . | . | CASSLGDSNYGYTF | TGTGCCAGCAGCTTGGGCGACAGTAACTATGGCTACACCTTC
TRBJ1-3 | TRBV11-3 | . | . | CASSLIGTRSGNTIYF | TGTGCCAGCAGCTTGATCGGGACACGCTCTGGAAACACCATATATTTT
TRBJ1-5 | TRBV7-8 | . | TRBD1 | CASSRAIAGTGGDQPQHF | TGTGCCAGCAGCCGCGCCATCGCCGGGACAGGGGGCGATCAGCCCCAGCATTTT
TRBJ2-2 | TRBV4-2 | . | TRBD2 | CASSQAPQLAGITGELFF | TGTGCCAGCAGCCAAGCCCCCCAACTAGCGGGAATCACCGGGGAGCTGTTTTTT
TRBJ2-2 | TRBV5-6 | . | . | CASTVRGFRELFF | TGTGCCAGCACCGTGAGGGGGTTTCGGGAGCTGTTTTTT
TRBJ1-2 | TRBV6-5 | . | . | CASRDVYGYTF | TGTGCAAGCAGGGACGTCTATGGCTACACCTTC
TRBJ2-1 | TRBV27 | . | . | CASCSGQGDNEQFF | .
TRBJ1-2 | TRBV19 | . | TRBD1 | CASRGADRVYGYTF | TGTGCCAGCCGTGGAGCGGACAGGGTCTATGGCTACACCTTC
TRBJ1-5 | TRBV30 | once | . | CAWNRAPSNQPQHF | TGTGCCTGGAACCGGGCGCCTAGTAATCAGCCCCAGCATTTT
TRBJ2-7 | TRBV29-1 | . | . | CSVEVGPEQYF | TGCAGCGTTGAAGTGGGGCCCGAGCAGTACTTC
TRBJ1-5 | TRBV19 | . | . | CASSLRGPNQPQHF | TGTGCCAGTAGTTTACGGGGGCCCAATCAGCCCCAGCATTTT
TRBJ1-2 | TRBV7-9 | . | . | CASSLEGGSYTF | TGTGCCAGCAGCTTAGAGGGGGGGAGCTACACCTTC
TRBJ2-7 | TRBV11-2 | . | . | CASSLVPSSYEQYF | TGTGCCAGCAGCTTAGTTCCTAGCAGTTACGAGCAGTACTTC
TRBJ2-3 | TRBV5-1 | . | TRBD2 | CASSSAGTSGRTDTQYF | TGCGCCAGCAGCTCAGCCGGGACTAGCGGGCGCACAGATACGCAGTATTTT
TRBJ2-3 | TRBV5-6 | . | . | CASSSLEGTGFTDTQYF | TGTGCCAGCAGCTCTCTGGAGGGCACAGGGTTCACAGATACGCAGTATTTT
TRBJ1-2 | TRBV2 | . | . | CASSKGLQDGYTF | TGTGCCAGCAGTAAGGGGTTGCAGGATGGCTACACCTTC
TRBJ2-3 | TRBV19 | . | . | CASSTSVSTDTQYF | TGTGCCAGTAGTACTAGCGTAAGCACAGATACGCAGTATTTT
TRBJ1-2 | TRBV6-1 | . | TRBD1 | CASSAQGGYGYTF | TGTGCCAGCAGTGCTCAGGGGGGCTATGGCTACACCTTC
TRBJ2-5 | TRBV15 | . | . | CATSRDRETQYF | TGTGCCACCAGCAGAGATCGAGAGACCCAGTACTTC
TRBJ1-1 | TRBV5-1 | . | . | CASSGGGVNTEAFF | TGCGCCAGCAGTGGCGGGGGGGTAAACACTGAAGCTTTCTTT
TRBJ1-1 | TRBV7-9 | . | . | CASSFSRPNTEAFF | TGTGCCAGCAGCTTTAGCAGGCCGAACACTGAAGCTTTCTTT